The rows below give T cell receptor beta chains drawn from one sample of a study of T cells after yellow fever vaccination. MiXCR, applied by TCRdb to the 5' RACE reads, yields one record per CDR3 protein. The data contain about 340,000 distinct CDR3 sequences, around an eighth of them singletons. This specimen was CD4+ T cells sorted from PBMCs, taken 15 days after the yellow fever booster vaccination. These receptors originate from a man aged 18 to 29 who received the YFV17D yellow fever vaccine. Each CDR3 is given with its conserved first and last residue. A D gene is named only where the DNA matches it firmly.

V: TRBV28; D: TRBD2; J: TRBJ2-3; CDR3: CASSSPSGGETDTQYF
V: TRBV10-3; D: NA; J: TRBJ2-5; CDR3: CAISELKFSETQYF
V: TRBV5-4; D: NA; J: TRBJ1-5; CDR3: CARDRGRLNQPQHF
V: TRBV2; D: NA; J: TRBJ2-5; CDR3: CASRQDTQETQYF
V: TRBV9; D: TRBD2; J: TRBJ2-1; CDR3: CASSTAGERNEQFF
V: TRBV18; D: NA; J: TRBJ2-2; CDR3: CASSPRGGPNTGELFF
V: TRBV28; D: NA; J: TRBJ2-4; CDR3: CASSLSAKNIQYF
V: TRBV3-1; D: NA; J: TRBJ2-1; CDR3: CASSQANEQFF
V: TRBV6-1; D: NA; J: TRBJ2-5; CDR3: CASTHGTQYF
V: TRBV4-3; D: TRBD1; J: TRBJ2-1; CDR3: CASSQEQGRVQFF
V: TRBV12-3/TRBV12-4; D: TRBD2; J: TRBJ2-1; CDR3: CASSLGLAGIDEQFF
V: TRBV29-1; D: TRBD2; J: TRBJ2-3; CDR3: CSPLVSTSGGLGTDTQYF
V: TRBV19; D: NA; J: TRBJ1-6; CDR3: CASTIGTSNSPLHF
V: TRBV11-2; D: NA; J: TRBJ2-3; CDR3: CASSLDGAGTQYF
V: TRBV25-1; D: NA; J: TRBJ1-2; CDR3: CASSDGTNYGYTF
V: TRBV3-1; D: NA; J: TRBJ2-5; CDR3: CASSHSTRAQYF